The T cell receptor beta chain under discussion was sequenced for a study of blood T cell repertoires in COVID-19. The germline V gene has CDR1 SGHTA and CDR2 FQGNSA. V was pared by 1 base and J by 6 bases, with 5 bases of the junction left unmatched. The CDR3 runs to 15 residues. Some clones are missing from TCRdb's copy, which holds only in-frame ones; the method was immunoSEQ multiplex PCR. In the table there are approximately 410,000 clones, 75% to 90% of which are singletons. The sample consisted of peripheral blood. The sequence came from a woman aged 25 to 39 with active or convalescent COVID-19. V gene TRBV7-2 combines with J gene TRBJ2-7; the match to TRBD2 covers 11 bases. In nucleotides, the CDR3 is TGTGCCAGCAGCTTAGATAGCGGGAGGGCGCGCGAGCAGTACTTC. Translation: CASSLDSGRAREQYF.